Below are 27 T cell receptor beta chains sequenced from a single sample in a study of cytomegalovirus exposure and HLA in healthy donors. The PCR made use of 60 Vbeta and 13 Jbeta primers. The repertoire was sequenced with immunoSEQ multiplex PCR; TCRdb's copy has only in-frame clones and lacks some. The sample has 150,000 to 200,000 clones, 68% seen once; the top ten hold 4.5%. The sequenced sample consisted of PBMCs. The receptors shown here come from a woman younger than 35 in good health and CMV-seropositive.

The chain has TRBV4-3 and TRBJ1-1, with D perhaps matching TRBD1 (5 bases). The CDR3 loop spans 16 amino acids. Looked up from germline, CDR1 is LGHNA and CDR2 is YSLEER. Trimming removed 7 bases from V and 2 bases from J, with 20 bases in between. The CDR3 coding sequence is TGCGCCAGCACCAACGCCCTTATCCAGGGAAACACTGAAGCTTTCTTT. It codes for CASTNALIQGNTEAFF.

The rearrangement joins TRBV6-1 to TRBJ2-7, with D hard to call. Per the germline V gene, CDR1 is MNHNS and CDR2 is SASEGT. Trimming pared 3 bases from V and 0 bases from J, leaving 9 bases between. The CDR3 runs to 14 residues. The chain's CDR3 is CASSDGVLSYEQYF. The CDR3 nucleotides read TGTGCCAGCAGTGATGGAGTTCTCTCCTACGAGCAGTACTTC.

The J gene is TRBJ2-7, the V gene TRBV15; D is perhaps TRBD1 (5 bases). Germline-derived CDR1 and CDR2 are LNHNV and YYDKDF (reference sequence). Between the trimmed V and J ends, which lost 4 bases and 1 base, there was a span of 8 bases. The CDR3 totals 13 residues. As DNA, the CDR3 is TGTGCCACCAGCAATGGGGCTTCCTACGAGCAGTACTTC. This translates into CATSNGASYEQYF.

V gene TRBV15 combines with J gene TRBJ1-5; D call uncertain. Trimming pared 0 bases from V and 3 bases from J, leaving 12 bases between. This CDR3 is built from 16 residues. CDR1 is LNHNV and CDR2 is YYDKDF in the germline V gene (reference sequence). The CDR3 region is CATSRDEAGNNQPQHF. The CDR3 nucleotides are TGTGCCACCAGCAGAGATGAGGCGGGAAACAATCAGCCCCAGCATTTT. Based on the CDR3 plus reference TRBV15 and TRBJ1-5, the full variable domain is DAMVIQNPRYQVTQFGKPVTLSCSQTLNHNVMYWYQQKSSQAPKLLFHYYDKDFNNEADTPDNFQSRRPNTSFCFLDIRSPGLGDTAMYLCATSRDEAGNNQPQHFGDGTRLSIL.

The chain carries TRBV9 and TRBJ2-2, with 8 positions matching TRBD2. Germline assignment: CDR1 SGDLS and CDR2 YYNGEE. V lost 0 bases to trimming and J lost 5 bases; unmatched junction nucleotides: 9. This CDR3 contains 17 residues. CDR3 sequence: CASSVVSSGSRTGELFF. CDR3 coding DNA: TGTGCCAGCAGCGTAGTGAGCAGCGGGAGTAGAACCGGGGAGCTGTTTTTT.

There are a few counts of this clone. This chain links TRBV6-1 with TRBJ1-5; no reliable D call. Germline lookup yields CDR1 MNHNS and CDR2 SASEGT. The CDR3 sequence is 16 residues long. V dropped 3 bases and J dropped 0 bases, with 12 bases sitting between them. CDR3 residues: CASSDGWAGSNQPQHF. CDR3 DNA: TGTGCCAGCAGTGATGGCTGGGCAGGTAGCAATCAGCCCCAGCATTTT.

In its sample, this clone was seen a few times. The chain carries TRBV18 and TRBJ2-7; D is perhaps TRBD2 (5 bases). The CDR3 length is 14 residues. From germline, CDR1 is KGHSH and CDR2 LQKENI. V was trimmed by 3 bases and J by 5 bases, leaving 14 bases between them. For the CDR3, the DNA is TGTGCCAGCTCACCGGCTGCGAGGGCCGACGAGCAGTACTTC. Its protein product is CASSPAARADEQYF.

This chain uses TRBV10-3 with TRBJ2-7; perhaps TRBD1 as D (6 bases). The CDR3 totals 16 residues. Trimming pared 5 bases from V and 3 bases from J, leaving 20 bases between. Germline V gene data show CDR1 as ENHRY and CDR2 as SYGVKD. The CDR3 DNA sequence: TGTGCCATCAGTACAGGGTTGGGACCGTCGAACTACGAGCAGTACTTC. Its translation is CAISTGLGPSNYEQYF.

The chain couples TRBV7-9 to TRBJ2-1, with 12 bases lining up with TRBD2. Germline V gene lookup returns CDR1 SEHNR and CDR2 FQNEAQ (reference sequence). This CDR3 is 18 amino acids long. V lost 1 base and J lost 0; bases outside the gene matches: 4. CDR3 DNA: TGTGCCAGCAGCTTAGGACTAGCGGGAGTGAGCTCCTACAATGAGCAGTTCTTC. It is translated as CASSLGLAGVSSYNEQFF.

Only one count was recorded for this clone. V is TRBV5-4 and J is TRBJ2-2; perhaps TRBD2 as D (5 bases). Germline V lookup: CDR1 SGHNT, CDR2 YYREEE (reference sequence). V shed 2 bases and J shed 2 bases, with 10 bases lying between them. The CDR3 is made up of 15 amino acids. The CDR3 sequence is CASSFDYINTGELFF. The CDR3 DNA is TGTGCCAGCAGCTTCGACTATATAAACACCGGGGAGCTGTTTTTT.

V is TRBV7-2 and J is TRBJ2-5, with TRBD1 matching over 8 bases. This CDR3 region has 14 residues. V shed 5 bases, J shed 9 bases, and the junction held 11 bases outside the gene matches. Looked up from germline, CDR1 is SGHTA and CDR2 is FQGNSA. The CDR3 here is CASSTRQGFNPQYF. The CDR3 region has the DNA TGTGCCAGCAGCACACGACAGGGGTTTAACCCCCAGTACTTC.

This clone has only a few counts. Distinct nucleotide sequences in the sample also encode this CDR3. The J gene is TRBJ2-5, the V gene TRBV9, with a tentative D call TRBD1 (6 bases). Trimming took off 0 bases at V and 3 bases at J, with 9 bases between the two ends. This CDR3 comprises 14 residues. CDR1 is SGDLS and CDR2 is YYNGEE in the germline V gene. CDR3 DNA: TGTGCCAGCAGCGTAGGGTCAGGGGAAGAGACCCAGTACTTC. Its protein is CASSVGSGEETQYF.

This chain links TRBV4-2 with TRBJ2-7; D possibly corresponds to TRBD2 (5 bases). Deletions cut 1 base from V and 2 bases from J, with 12 bases between. The CDR3 is 15 residues long. From germline, CDR1 is LGHNA and CDR2 YNFKEQ. Written as DNA, the CDR3 is TGTGCCAGCAGCCAAGGTTTTATGGGAGCCTACGAGCAGTACTTC. Translated: CASSQGFMGAYEQYF.

This clone appeared a single time. The chain couples TRBV5-4 to TRBJ2-3; TRBD1 might be the D (5 bases). CDR3 length equals 16 residues. Germline lookup yields CDR1 SGHNT and CDR2 YYREEE (reference sequence). The V and J ends lost 1 base and 3 bases respectively, with 15 bases between them. CDR3 in amino acids: CASSLTGHGDTDTQYF. The CDR3 coding sequence is TGTGCCAGCAGCTTGACAGGCCATGGGGATACAGATACGCAGTATTTT.

The gene calls are TRBV5-1 and TRBJ2-7, with TRBD2 identical over 13 bases. V gave up 0 bases and J gave up 0 bases; unmatched junction bases: 9. Per germline, CDR1 SGHRS and CDR2 YFSETQ. The CDR3 is 19 residues long. The CDR3 DNA follows: TGCGCCAGCAGCTTGGAAAGGGGACTAGCGGGACCGCACTCCTACGAGCAGTACTTC. Amino acids: CASSLERGLAGPHSYEQYF.

This chain joins TRBV18 and TRBJ1-1; 9 bases match TRBD1. V dropped 4 bases and J dropped 0; count of bases not matched to a gene: 6. Germline V gene data show CDR1 as KGHSH and CDR2 as LQKENI. This CDR3 has 16 residues. Written as DNA, the CDR3 is TGTGCCAGCTCACGAACAGGGGGCACTGTGAACACTGAAGCTTTCTTT. Protein product: CASSRTGGTVNTEAFF. The full variable domain, its missing parts supplied by reference TRBV18 and TRBJ1-1, is NAGVMQNPRHLVRRRGQEARLRCSPMKGHSHVYWYRQLPEEGLKFMVYLQKENIIDESGMPKERFSAEFPKEGPSILRIQQVVRGDSAAYFCASSRTGGTVNTEAFFGQGTRLTVV.

This clone was found a few times. Here the CDR3 omits its conserved ending phenylalanine or tryptophan, so a read error is the likely source. J is TRBJ1-1 and V is TRBV29-1; TRBD1 aligns across 7 bases. The ends lost 7 bases at V and 7 bases at J; junction bases unmatched: 9. Germline V CDR1 and CDR2: SQVTM, ANQGSEA. The CDR3 consists of 12 residues. CDR3 region: CSGDRDGVEAFI. CDR3 nucleotide sequence: TGCAGCGGTGACAGGGATGGTGTTGAAGCTTTCATT.

The rearrangement uses TRBV30 and TRBJ1-2, with a weak D call TRBD1 (5 bases). The CDR3 length is 14 residues. The germline gives CDR1 GTSNPN, CDR2 SVGIG (reference sequence). The V gene lost 0 bases and the J gene lost 4 bases, with 12 bases spanning the gap. The CDR3 nucleotides read TGTGCCTGGAGTGTGTGGGCAGGGTCCTATGGCTACACCTTC. Translating gives CAWSVWAGSYGYTF.

The rearrangement links TRBV13 to TRBJ2-5; TRBD2 matches at 10 bases. The DNA end is a closer match to TRBJ2-7, so the J assignment may be wrong. CDR3 length equals 14 residues. Germline assignment: CDR1 PRHDT and CDR2 FYEKMQ (reference sequence). The CDR3, as DNA: TGTGCCAGCAGTTCGCCCGGGACTAGCGTCGAGCAGTACTTC. Amino acids: CASSSPGTSVEQYF.

The chain combines TRBV11-2 with TRBJ1-1, with TRBD1 matching 7 bases. V shed 6 bases and J 8 bases; nucleotides not matched to a gene: 12. CDR3 length: 14 amino acids. In germline, CDR1 is SGHAT, CDR2 FQNNGV. The CDR3 DNA is TGTGCCAGCAGTCCTCCCCGGACAGGAGGAGAAGCTTTCTTT. Amino acid sequence: CASSPPRTGGEAFF.

V is TRBV25-1 and J is TRBJ2-7, with TRBD1 as a possible D gene (5 bases). The CDR3 is 13 amino acids. Germline assignment: CDR1 MGHDK and CDR2 SYGVNS. V gave up 5 bases and J gave up 1 base, with 9 bases separating them. CDR3 protein: CASSHRPSYEQYF. For the CDR3, the DNA is TGTGCCAGCAGTCACAGGCCTTCCTACGAGCAGTACTTC.

This clone was recorded a few times. The J gene is TRBJ1-2, the V gene TRBV28, with D unresolved. This CDR3 has 13 residues. The ends were cut back, 10 bases at V and 5 bases at J, with 17 bases in the middle. Germline lookup yields CDR1 MDHEN and CDR2 SYDVKM. The CDR3 nucleotides are TGTGCCACACGCCGGGGTGGGTCATATGGCTACACCTTC. This translates into CATRRGGSYGYTF.

The rearrangement joins TRBV2 to TRBJ2-5; perhaps TRBD2 as D (5 bases). This CDR3 is built from 13 residues. V lost 7 bases and J lost 4, with 13 bases in between. Germline V CDR1 and CDR2: SNHLY, FYNNEI. The CDR3 DNA sequence: TGTGCCAGCAAGGTCCGGGGTGGAGAGACCCAGTACTTC. Protein sequence: CASKVRGGETQYF.

Only one count was recorded for this clone. CDR3 protein: CASSSLTGFHEQFF. CDR3 nucleotides: TGTGCCAGCAGCTCACTGACAGGGTTCCATGAGCAGTTCTTC. The chain uses TRBV7-6 and TRBJ2-1, with 7 bases lining up with TRBD1. Germline V gene lookup returns CDR1 SGHVS and CDR2 FNYEAQ. V lost 4 bases to trimming and J lost 8 bases; unmatched junction nucleotides: 8. The CDR3 has 14 amino acids.

V usage is TRBV7-2 and J usage is TRBJ2-5; tentative D call: TRBD1 (6 bases). The end of the DNA is better explained by TRBJ2-7, so the J call may be wrong. Germline assignment: CDR1 SGHTA and CDR2 FQGNSA. The CDR3 spans 16 residues. This CDR3 reads CASSLVVIRGHYEQYF. CDR3 in DNA: TGTGCCAGCAGCTTAGTGGTTATCAGGGGACATTACGAGCAGTACTTC.

The rearrangement links TRBV4-2 to TRBJ1-2; possibly TRBD1 for D (5 bases). Trimming stripped 1 base from V and 6 bases from J, with 15 bases between. Germline CDR1 reads LGHNA; CDR2 reads YNFKEQ. The CDR3 contains 15 residues. The CDR3 protein is CASSQGGDLEDGYTF. The CDR3 bases are TGTGCCAGCAGCCAAGGAGGGGACTTAGAAGATGGCTACACCTTC.

The chain recombines TRBV7-9 with TRBJ2-2, with D tentatively TRBD1 (6 bases). The CDR3 is 16 residues long. Between the trimmed V and J ends, which lost 1 base and 5 bases, there was a span of 14 bases. Per germline, CDR1 SEHNR and CDR2 FQNEAQ (reference sequence). CDR3 loop: CASSLGGQINTGELFF. The DNA of the CDR3 is TGTGCCAGCAGCTTAGGAGGACAGATTAATACCGGGGAGCTGTTTTTT.